A single sample gave rise to the 20 T cell receptor beta chains below, sequenced in a study of shared clonotypes between healthy human individuals. Clones were read by immunoSEQ multiplex PCR, and TCRdb kept only the in-frame ones, dropping some. The profile covers 2 million to 2.5 million clones, with around 92% appearing a single time and roughly 0.34% taken by the ten largest. The sequenced material came from naive CD4+ T cells from PBMCs. Subset here: CD45RA+ positively selected. The receptors come from a man aged 18 to 30 in good health. Some clones in this sample may be carry-over from other donors' samples.

The J gene is TRBJ2-1, the V gene TRBV5-1; 7 bases are a match to TRBD1. Germline CDR1 reads SGHRS; CDR2 reads YFSETQ. V trimming: 5 bases; J trimming: 5 bases; junction bases outside the gene matches: 13. The CDR3 totals 16 residues. CDR3 sequence: CASSYDTGVKNNEQFF. As DNA, the CDR3 is TGCGCCAGCAGTTATGATACAGGGGTTAAGAACAATGAGCAGTTCTTC.

The chain combines TRBV7-9 with TRBJ1-4; TRBD1 matches at 7 bases. The trim removed 1 base at V and 10 bases at J, leaving 3 bases unmatched. The germline V gene encodes CDR1 SEHNR and CDR2 FQNEAQ (reference sequence). This CDR3 has 13 residues. CDR3: CASSLETGVKLFF. The DNA for the CDR3 is TGTGCCAGCAGCTTAGAAACAGGGGTAAAACTGTTTTTT.

V is TRBV15 and J is TRBJ2-7; D gene uncertain. The germline V gene encodes CDR1 LNHNV and CDR2 YYDKDF (reference sequence). Trimming shortened V by 2 bases and J by 7 bases, and 12 bases separated the two germline ends. There are 13 residues in the CDR3. CDR3 loop: CATSRLRVEEQYF. The CDR3 nucleotides read TGTGCCACCAGCAGACTCCGCGTGGAGGAGCAGTACTTC.

The chain has TRBV19 and TRBJ1-5, with a possible D match to TRBD1 (5 bases). The CDR3 spans 16 residues. The germline V gene encodes CDR1 LNHDA and CDR2 SQIVND (reference sequence). Trimming stripped 5 bases from V and 0 bases from J, with 14 bases between. This CDR3 reads CASSHFGGYSNQPQHF. CDR3 nucleotides: TGTGCCAGTAGTCATTTCGGGGGATATAGCAATCAGCCCCAGCATTTT. The whole variable domain, filled in from reference TRBV19 and TRBJ1-5, reads DGGITQSPKYLFRKEGQNVTLSCEQNLNHDAMYWYRQDPGQGLRLIYYSQIVNDFQKGDIAEGYSVSREKKESFPLTVTSAQKNPTAFYLCASSHFGGYSNQPQHFGDGTRLSIL.

The chain couples TRBV4-2 to TRBJ2-7; 7 nucleotides match TRBD1. With V trimmed by 0 bases and J by 4 bases, 6 bases remained unmatched. Germline CDR1 reads LGHNA; CDR2 reads YNFKEQ. The CDR3 runs to 15 residues. In DNA form, the CDR3 reads TGTGCCAGCAGCCAAGATCAGGGGGAAGTTTACGAGCAGTACTTC. It yields the protein CASSQDQGEVYEQYF.

The gene calls are TRBV7-2 and TRBJ2-4, with D perhaps given as TRBD1 or TRBD2 (5 bases each). V was clipped by 7 bases and J by 0 bases, with 16 bases between them. The CDR3 has 16 amino acids. The germline gives CDR1 SGHTA, CDR2 FQGNSA. CDR3 in amino acids: CASKSRAGLAKNIQYF. CDR3 DNA sequence: TGTGCCAGCAAATCCAGGGCGGGCCTAGCCAAAAACATTCAGTACTTC.

This rearrangement joins TRBV5-4 to TRBJ2-1; 8 nucleotides line up with TRBD2. This CDR3 region has 14 residues. Germline assignment: CDR1 SGHNT and CDR2 YYREEE (reference sequence). Unmatched junction bases numbered 6, after V lost 2 bases and J lost 8 bases. CDR3 region: CASSFGGGRDEQFF. CDR3 in DNA: TGTGCCAGCAGCTTCGGCGGGGGGCGGGATGAGCAGTTCTTC. Combining the CDR3 with reference TRBV5-4 and TRBJ2-1 gives the whole variable domain ETGVTQSPTHLIKTRGQQVTLRCSSQSGHNTVSWYQQALGQGPQFIFQYYREEENGRGNFPPRFSGLQFPNYSSELNVNALELDDSALYLCASSFGGGRDEQFFGPGTRLTVL.

The rearrangement links TRBV6-5 to TRBJ1-1; D ambiguous. V was pared by 7 bases and J by 3 bases, with 12 bases between. The CDR3 consists of 13 residues. The germline V gene has CDR1 MNHEY and CDR2 SVGAGI. CDR3 sequence: CASMRIRDTEAFF. In DNA form, the CDR3 reads TGTGCCAGCATGAGAATCCGGGACACTGAAGCTTTCTTT.

V and J are TRBV7-6 and TRBJ1-3, with unresolved D. The CDR3 runs to 15 residues. V was trimmed by 2 bases and J by 2 bases, leaving 10 bases between them. CDR1 and CDR2 (germline): SGHVS, FNYEAQ. CDR3 residues: CASSLPAGAGNTIYF. CDR3 sequence (DNA): TGTGCCAGCAGCTTACCCGCCGGGGCTGGAAACACCATATATTTT. The full variable domain, with the rest looked up from reference TRBV7-6 and TRBJ1-3, is GAGVSQSPRYKVTKRGQDVALRCDPISGHVSLYWYRQALGQGPEFLTYFNYEAQQDKSGLPNDRFSAERPEGSISTLTIQRTEQRDSAMYRCASSLPAGAGNTIYFGEGSWLTVV.

This clone has a handful of counts. The chain links TRBV5-6 to TRBJ2-7, with D possibly being TRBD2 (7 bases). The length of the CDR3 is 16 residues. Germline V gene lookup returns CDR1 SGHDT and CDR2 YYEEEE. Trimming took 5 bases from V and 2 from J, leaving 20 bases between them. CDR3 sequence reads: CASRLHGGPDPYEQYF. CDR3 coding DNA: TGTGCCAGCAGGTTGCACGGGGGGCCCGACCCCTACGAGCAGTACTTC. Variable domain in full (rest from reference TRBV5-6 and TRBJ2-7): DAGVTQSPTHLIKTRGQQVTLRCSPKSGHDTVSWYQQALGQGPQFIFQYYEEEERQRGNFPDRFSGHQFPNYSSELNVNALLLGDSALYLCASRLHGGPDPYEQYFGPGTRLTVT.

The V call is TRBV10-3, the J call TRBJ1-1; no firm D call. This CDR3 is 15 amino acids long. Germline values: CDR1 ENHRY, CDR2 SYGVKD. Trimming removed 6 bases at V and 1 base at J, with 15 bases between. CDR3 loop: CAIRKDVTQNTEAFF. CDR3 sequence (DNA): TGTGCCATCAGGAAGGACGTAACCCAGAACACTGAAGCTTTCTTT.

The chain recombines TRBV29-1 with TRBJ2-2; perhaps TRBD2 as D (6 bases). Germline values: CDR1 SQVTM, CDR2 ANQGSEA. This CDR3 comprises 12 residues. CDR3 DNA: TGCACCCTTACCCGGGGACTGGGGGAGCTGTTTTTT. Amino acid sequence: CTLTRGLGELFF.

The chain employs TRBV28 and TRBJ1-2, with no clear D. The germline V gene has CDR1 MDHEN and CDR2 SYDVKM. Trimming took 3 bases from V and 4 from J, leaving 9 bases between them. This CDR3 has 13 residues. The CDR3 loop is CASSLVGFYGYTF. CDR3 DNA: TGTGCCAGCAGTTTGGTCGGGTTCTATGGCTACACCTTC.

The chain uses TRBV7-3 and TRBJ1-1; maybe TRBD1 (5 bases). V lost 2 bases and J 5 bases, leaving 12 bases between the germline ends. The V gene's germline CDR1 is SGHTA and CDR2 FQGTGA. The CDR3 loop spans 14 amino acids. The CDR3 sequence is CASSLGGTRTEAFF. The CDR3 nucleotides are TGTGCCAGCAGCTTAGGGGGGACGAGGACTGAAGCTTTCTTT.

The rearrangement joins TRBV4-1 to TRBJ1-5; D call uncertain. From germline, CDR1 is MGHRA and CDR2 YSYEKL. CDR3 length: 14 residues. V lost 0 bases and J 5 bases, leaving 8 bases between the germline ends. The CDR3 sequence: CASSQDIYDQPQHF. The CDR3 nucleotides are TGCGCCAGCAGCCAAGATATTTATGATCAGCCCCAGCATTTT.

The chain couples TRBV4-1 to TRBJ2-7; 7 nucleotides agree with TRBD2. The CDR3 is made up of 13 amino acids. The germline gives CDR1 MGHRA, CDR2 YSYEKL. With 1 base clipped from V and 6 bases from J, the junction kept 3 bases outside the gene matches. This CDR3 reads CASSQGLALEQYF. CDR3 sequence (DNA): TGCGCCAGCAGCCAAGGACTAGCACTCGAGCAGTACTTC.

V gene TRBV19 combines with J gene TRBJ2-7; tentative D call: TRBD2 (5 bases). The length of the CDR3 is 15 residues. V lost 6 bases and J lost 6, with 21 bases in between. Germline V gene lookup returns CDR1 LNHDA and CDR2 SQIVND (reference sequence). The CDR3 nucleotides are TGTGCCAGTAGCGAATTCCAGGCTAGCCGATTCGAGCAGTACTTC. Its protein is CASSEFQASRFEQYF.

The chain uses TRBV2 and TRBJ2-3; D remains ambiguous. Between the trimmed V and J ends, which lost 2 bases and 0 bases, there was a span of 9 bases. The CDR3 sequence is 15 residues long. CDR1 is SNHLY, CDR2 FYNNEI, per germline. The CDR3 DNA sequence: TGTGCCAGCAGTGAACAGTCGCCGAGCACAGATACGCAGTATTTT. This codes for CASSEQSPSTDTQYF.

This clone was recorded only once. The rearrangement joins TRBV5-4 to TRBJ1-3; no reliable D call. The germline V gene encodes CDR1 SGHNT and CDR2 YYREEE (reference sequence). This CDR3 has 14 amino acids. V was shortened by 4 bases and J by 10 bases, with 18 bases between the two germline ends. The CDR3 region is CASSDLPTSFTIYF. DNA of the CDR3: TGTGCCAGCAGCGATCTCCCGACAAGTTTTACCATATATTTT.

The gene calls are TRBV5-4 and TRBJ1-1; D might be TRBD1 (6 bases). Trimming pared 0 bases from V and 5 bases from J, leaving 14 bases between. This CDR3 has 15 residues. Germline V gene data show CDR1 as SGHNT and CDR2 as YYREEE (reference sequence). CDR3: CASSLAGGQRTEAFF. Written as DNA, the CDR3 is TGTGCCAGCAGCTTGGCCGGGGGGCAGAGGACTGAAGCTTTCTTT.